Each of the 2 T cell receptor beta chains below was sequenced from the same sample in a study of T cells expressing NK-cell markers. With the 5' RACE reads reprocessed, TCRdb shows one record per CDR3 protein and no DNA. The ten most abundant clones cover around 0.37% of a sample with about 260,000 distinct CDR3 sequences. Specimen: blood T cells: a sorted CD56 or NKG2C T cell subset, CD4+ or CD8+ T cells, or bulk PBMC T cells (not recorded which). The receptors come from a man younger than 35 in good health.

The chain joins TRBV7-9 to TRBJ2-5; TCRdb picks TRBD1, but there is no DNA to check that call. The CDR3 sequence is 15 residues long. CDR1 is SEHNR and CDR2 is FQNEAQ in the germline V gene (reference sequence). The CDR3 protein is CASSLEQGGGETQYF. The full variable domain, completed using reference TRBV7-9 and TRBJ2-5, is DTGVSQNPRHKITKRGQNVTFRCDPISEHNRLYWYRQTLGQGPEFLTYFQNEAQLEKSRLLSDRFSAERPKGSFSTLEIQRTEQGDSAMYLCASSLEQGGGETQYFGPGTRLLVL.

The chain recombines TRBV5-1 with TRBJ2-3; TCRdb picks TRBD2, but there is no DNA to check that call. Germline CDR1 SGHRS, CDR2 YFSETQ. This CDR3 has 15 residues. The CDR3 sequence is CASSPGTSGPDTQYF.